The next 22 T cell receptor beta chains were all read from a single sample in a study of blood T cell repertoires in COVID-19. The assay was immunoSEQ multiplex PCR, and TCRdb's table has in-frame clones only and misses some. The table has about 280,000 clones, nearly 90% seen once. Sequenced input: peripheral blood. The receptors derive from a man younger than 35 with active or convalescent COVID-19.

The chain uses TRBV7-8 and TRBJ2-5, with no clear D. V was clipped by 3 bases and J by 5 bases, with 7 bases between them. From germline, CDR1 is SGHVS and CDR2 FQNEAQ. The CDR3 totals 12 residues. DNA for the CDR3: TGTGCCAGCAGCTTCCTATCCGAGACCCAGTACTTC. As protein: CASSFLSETQYF.

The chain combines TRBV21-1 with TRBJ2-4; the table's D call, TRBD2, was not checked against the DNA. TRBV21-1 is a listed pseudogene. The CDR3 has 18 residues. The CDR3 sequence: CASSLSPLAGFYKNIQYF. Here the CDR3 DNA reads TGTGCCAGCAGTCTCTCCCCCCTAGCGGGGTTCTACAAAAACATTCAGTACTTC.

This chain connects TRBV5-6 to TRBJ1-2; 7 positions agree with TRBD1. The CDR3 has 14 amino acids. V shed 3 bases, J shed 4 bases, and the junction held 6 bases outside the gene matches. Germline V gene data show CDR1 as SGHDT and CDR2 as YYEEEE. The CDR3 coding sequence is TGTGCCAGCAGCTCCGGGACAGCTACCTATGGCTACACCTTC. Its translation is CASSSGTATYGYTF. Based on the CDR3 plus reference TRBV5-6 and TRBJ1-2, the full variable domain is DAGVTQSPTHLIKTRGQQVTLRCSPKSGHDTVSWYQQALGQGPQFIFQYYEEEERQRGNFPDRFSGHQFPNYSSELNVNALLLGDSALYLCASSSGTATYGYTFGSGTRLTVV.

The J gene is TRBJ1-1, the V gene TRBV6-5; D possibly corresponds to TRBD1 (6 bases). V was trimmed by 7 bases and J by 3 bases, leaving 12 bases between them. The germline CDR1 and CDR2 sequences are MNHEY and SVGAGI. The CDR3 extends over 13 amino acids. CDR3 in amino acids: CASNQGIDTEAFF. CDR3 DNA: TGTGCCAGCAATCAGGGGATTGACACTGAAGCTTTCTTT.

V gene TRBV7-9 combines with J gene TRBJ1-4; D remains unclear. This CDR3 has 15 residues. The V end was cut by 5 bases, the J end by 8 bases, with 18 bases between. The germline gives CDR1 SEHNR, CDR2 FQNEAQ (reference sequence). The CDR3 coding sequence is TGTGCCAGCAGCCGGGAGTCTTTCCGGAGCGAAAAACTGTTTTTT. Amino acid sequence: CASSRESFRSEKLFF.

In nucleotides, the CDR3 is TGTGCCAGCAGCCCAGCGGGGGGGCTCTACGAGCAGTACTTC. Protein sequence: CASSPAGGLYEQYF. The chain links TRBV3-1 (or the pseudogene TRBV3-2) to TRBJ2-7, with 10 bases lining up with TRBD2. V shed 4 bases, J shed 3 bases, and the junction held 3 bases outside the gene matches. Germline V gene sequence: CDR1 LGHDT, CDR2 YNNKEL (reference sequence). The CDR3 runs 14 residues.

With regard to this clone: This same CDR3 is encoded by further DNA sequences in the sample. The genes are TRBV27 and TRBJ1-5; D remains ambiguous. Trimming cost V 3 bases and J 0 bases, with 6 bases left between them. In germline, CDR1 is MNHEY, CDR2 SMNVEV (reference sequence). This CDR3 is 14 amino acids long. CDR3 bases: TGTGCCAGCAGTTTGCGATATAGCAATCAGCCCCAGCATTTT. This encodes CASSLRYSNQPQHF.

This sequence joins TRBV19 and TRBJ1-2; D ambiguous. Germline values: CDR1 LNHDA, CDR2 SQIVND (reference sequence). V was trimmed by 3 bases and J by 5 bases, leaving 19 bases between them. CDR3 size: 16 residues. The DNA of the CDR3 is TGTGCCAGTAGTATTGATGGGTTGGGAGTACCTTATGGCTACACCTTC. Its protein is CASSIDGLGVPYGYTF.

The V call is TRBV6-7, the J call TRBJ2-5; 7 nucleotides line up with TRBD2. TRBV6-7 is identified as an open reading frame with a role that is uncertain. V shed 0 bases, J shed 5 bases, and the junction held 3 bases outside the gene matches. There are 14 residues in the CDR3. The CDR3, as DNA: TGTGCCAGCAGTTACTCAGGGGAGGGGGAGACCCAGTACTTC. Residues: CASSYSGEGETQYF.

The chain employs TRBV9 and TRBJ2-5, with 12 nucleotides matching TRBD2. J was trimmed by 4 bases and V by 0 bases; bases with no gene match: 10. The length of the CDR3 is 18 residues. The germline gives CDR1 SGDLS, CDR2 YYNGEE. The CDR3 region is CASSVGLAGGPYRETQYF. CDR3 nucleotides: TGTGCCAGCAGCGTAGGCCTAGCGGGGGGGCCTTATAGAGAGACCCAGTACTTC.

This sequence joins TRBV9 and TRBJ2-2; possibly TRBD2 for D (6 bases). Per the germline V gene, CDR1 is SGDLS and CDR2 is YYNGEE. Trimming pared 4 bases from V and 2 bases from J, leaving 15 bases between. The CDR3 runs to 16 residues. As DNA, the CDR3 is TGTGCCAGCAGCCCTAGAGGTAGCGGAAACACCGGGGAGCTGTTTTTT. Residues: CASSPRGSGNTGELFF.

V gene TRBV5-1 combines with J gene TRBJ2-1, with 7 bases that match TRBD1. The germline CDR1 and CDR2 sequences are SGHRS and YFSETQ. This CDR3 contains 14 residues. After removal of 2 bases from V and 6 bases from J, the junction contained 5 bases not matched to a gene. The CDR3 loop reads CASSLGQVGNEQFF. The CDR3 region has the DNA TGCGCCAGCAGCTTAGGACAGGTCGGCAATGAGCAGTTCTTC. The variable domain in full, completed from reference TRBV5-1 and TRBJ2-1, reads KAGVTQTPRYLIKTRGQQVTLSCSPISGHRSVSWYQQTPGQGLQFLFEYFSETQRNKGNFPGRFSGRQFSNSRSEMNVSTLELGDSALYLCASSLGQVGNEQFFGPGTRLTVL.

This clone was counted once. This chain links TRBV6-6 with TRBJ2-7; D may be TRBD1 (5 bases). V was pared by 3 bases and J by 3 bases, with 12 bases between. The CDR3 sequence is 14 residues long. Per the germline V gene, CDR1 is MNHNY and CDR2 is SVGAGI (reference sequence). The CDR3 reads CASSYRGNGYEQYF. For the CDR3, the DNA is TGTGCCAGCAGTTATAGGGGCAACGGCTACGAGCAGTACTTC.

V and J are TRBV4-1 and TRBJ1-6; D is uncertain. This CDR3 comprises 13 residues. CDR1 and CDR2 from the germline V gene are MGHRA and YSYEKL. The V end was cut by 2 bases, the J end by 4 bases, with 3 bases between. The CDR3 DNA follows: TGCGCCAGCAGCCAACCGTATAATTCACCCCTCCACTTT. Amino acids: CASSQPYNSPLHF.

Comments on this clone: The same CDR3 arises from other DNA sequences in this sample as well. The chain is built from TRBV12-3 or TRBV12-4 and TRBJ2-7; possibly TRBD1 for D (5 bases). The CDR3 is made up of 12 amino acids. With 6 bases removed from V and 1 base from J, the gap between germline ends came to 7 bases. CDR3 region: CASRDNSYEQYF. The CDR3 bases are TGTGCCAGCAGGGACAATTCCTACGAGCAGTACTTC.

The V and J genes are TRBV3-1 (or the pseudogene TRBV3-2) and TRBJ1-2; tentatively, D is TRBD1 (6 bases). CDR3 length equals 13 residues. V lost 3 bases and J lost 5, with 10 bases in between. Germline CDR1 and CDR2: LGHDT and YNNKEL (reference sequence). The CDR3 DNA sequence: TGTGCCAGCAGCCAGGGGGCGCAGTATGGCTACACCTTC. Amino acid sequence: CASSQGAQYGYTF.

The CDR3 region has the DNA TGTGCCAGCAGCGGGAGGGTGAGGTATGGCTACACCTTC. Residues: CASSGRVRYGYTF. V and J are TRBV5-4 and TRBJ1-2; D is undetermined. Per germline, CDR1 SGHNT and CDR2 YYREEE (reference sequence). The CDR3 totals 13 residues. Trimming pared 4 bases from V and 5 bases from J, leaving 12 bases between. The full variable domain, its missing parts supplied by reference TRBV5-4 and TRBJ1-2, is ETGVTQSPTHLIKTRGQQVTLRCSSQSGHNTVSWYQQALGQGPQFIFQYYREEENGRGNFPPRFSGLQFPNYSSELNVNALELDDSALYLCASSGRVRYGYTFGSGTRLTVV.

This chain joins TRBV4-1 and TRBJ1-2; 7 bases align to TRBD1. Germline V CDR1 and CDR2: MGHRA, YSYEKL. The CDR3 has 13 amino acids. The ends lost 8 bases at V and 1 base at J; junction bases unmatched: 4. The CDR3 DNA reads TGCGCCAGCGCAGGGGGTCGTAACTATGGCTACACCTTC. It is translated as CASAGGRNYGYTF.

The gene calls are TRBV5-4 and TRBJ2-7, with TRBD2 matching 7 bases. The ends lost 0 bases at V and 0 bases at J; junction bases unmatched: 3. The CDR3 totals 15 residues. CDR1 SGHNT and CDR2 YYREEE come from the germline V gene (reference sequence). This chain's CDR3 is CASSLEASGSYEQYF. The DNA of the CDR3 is TGTGCCAGCAGCTTGGAGGCTAGCGGCTCCTACGAGCAGTACTTC.

The DNA for the CDR3 is TGTGCCAGCAGAGCAACGGGGTTGAACACTGAAGCTTTCTTT. Translated: CASRATGLNTEAFF. This chain links TRBV6-4 with TRBJ1-1; D call uncertain. The germline CDR1 and CDR2 sequences are MRHNA and SNTAGT. Deletions cut 6 bases from V and 0 bases from J, with 11 bases between. The CDR3 spans 14 residues.

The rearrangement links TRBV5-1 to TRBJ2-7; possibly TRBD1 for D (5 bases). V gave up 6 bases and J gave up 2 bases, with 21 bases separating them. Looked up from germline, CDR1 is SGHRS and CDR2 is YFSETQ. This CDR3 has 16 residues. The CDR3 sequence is CASTQGPRTGTYEQYF. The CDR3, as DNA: TGCGCCAGCACCCAAGGCCCCCGTACAGGCACCTACGAGCAGTACTTC.

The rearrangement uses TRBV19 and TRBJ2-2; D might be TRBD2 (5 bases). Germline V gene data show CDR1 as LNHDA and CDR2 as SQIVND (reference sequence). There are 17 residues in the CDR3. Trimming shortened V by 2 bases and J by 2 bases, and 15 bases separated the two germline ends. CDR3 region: CASSIPGSMTNTGELFF. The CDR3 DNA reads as TGTGCCAGTAGTATACCGGGGTCCATGACAAACACCGGGGAGCTGTTTTTT.